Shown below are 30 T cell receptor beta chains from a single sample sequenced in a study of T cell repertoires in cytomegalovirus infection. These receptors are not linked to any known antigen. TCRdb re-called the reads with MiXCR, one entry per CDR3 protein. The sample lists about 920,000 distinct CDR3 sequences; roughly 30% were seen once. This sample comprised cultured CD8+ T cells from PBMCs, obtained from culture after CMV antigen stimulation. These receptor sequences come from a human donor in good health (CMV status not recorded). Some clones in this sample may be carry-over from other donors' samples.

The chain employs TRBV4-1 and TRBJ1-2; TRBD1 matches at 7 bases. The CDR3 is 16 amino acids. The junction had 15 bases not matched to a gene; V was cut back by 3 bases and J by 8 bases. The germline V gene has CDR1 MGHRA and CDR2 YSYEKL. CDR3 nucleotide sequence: TGCGCCAGCAGCCAGCTTTTTGCAGGGGGTTCGTTAGGCTACACCTTC. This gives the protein CASSQLFAGGSLGYTF.

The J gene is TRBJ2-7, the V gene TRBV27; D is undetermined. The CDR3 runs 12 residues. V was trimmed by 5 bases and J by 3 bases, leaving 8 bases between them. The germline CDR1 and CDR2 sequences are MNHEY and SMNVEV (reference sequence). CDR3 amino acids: CASSARGYEQYF. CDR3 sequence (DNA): TGTGCCAGCAGTGCTCGTGGCTACGAGCAGTACTTC.

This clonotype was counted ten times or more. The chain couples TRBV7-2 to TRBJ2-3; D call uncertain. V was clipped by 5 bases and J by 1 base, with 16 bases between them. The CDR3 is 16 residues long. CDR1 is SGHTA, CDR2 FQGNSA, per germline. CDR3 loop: CASSPVQVKGTDTQYF. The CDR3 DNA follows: TGTGCCAGCAGCCCGGTTCAGGTTAAAGGCACAGATACGCAGTATTTT. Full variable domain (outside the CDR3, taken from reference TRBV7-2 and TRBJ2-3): GAGVSQSPSNKVTEKGKDVELRCDPISGHTALYWYRQSLGQGLEFLIYFQGNSAPDKSGLPSDRFSAERTGGSVSTLTIQRTQQEDSAVYLCASSPVQVKGTDTQYFGPGTRLTVL.

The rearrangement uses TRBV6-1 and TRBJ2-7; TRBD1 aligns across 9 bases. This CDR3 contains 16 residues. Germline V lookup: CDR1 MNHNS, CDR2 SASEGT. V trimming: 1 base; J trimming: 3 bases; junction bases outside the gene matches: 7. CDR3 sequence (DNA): TGTGCCAGCAGTGAAGTATTGACAGGGGGTAACTACGAGCAGTACTTC. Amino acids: CASSEVLTGGNYEQYF.

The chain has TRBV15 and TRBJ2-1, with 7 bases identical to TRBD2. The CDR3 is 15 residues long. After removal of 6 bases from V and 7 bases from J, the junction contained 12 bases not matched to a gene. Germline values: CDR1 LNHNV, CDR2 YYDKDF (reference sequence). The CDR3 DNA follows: TGTGCCACCAGAGCGGACTGGGGGGGGGGGAATGAGCAGTTCTTC. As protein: CATRADWGGGNEQFF. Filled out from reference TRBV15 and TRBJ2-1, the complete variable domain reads DAMVIQNPRYQVTQFGKPVTLSCSQTLNHNVMYWYQQKSSQAPKLLFHYYDKDFNNEADTPDNFQSRRPNTSFCFLDIRSPGLGDTAMYLCATRADWGGGNEQFFGPGTRLTVL.

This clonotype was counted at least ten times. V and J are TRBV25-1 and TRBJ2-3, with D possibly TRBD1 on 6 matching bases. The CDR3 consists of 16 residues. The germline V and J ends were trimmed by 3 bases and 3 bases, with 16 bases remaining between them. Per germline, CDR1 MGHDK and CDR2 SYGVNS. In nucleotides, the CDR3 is TGTGCCAGCAGTGACCAACAGGGACATTGGACAGATACGCAGTATTTT. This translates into CASSDQQGHWTDTQYF.

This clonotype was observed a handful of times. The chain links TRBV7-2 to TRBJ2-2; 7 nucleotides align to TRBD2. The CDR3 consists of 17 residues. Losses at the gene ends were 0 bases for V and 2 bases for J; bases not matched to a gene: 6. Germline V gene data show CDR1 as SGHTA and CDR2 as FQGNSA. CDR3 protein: CASSLAQGLLNTGELFF. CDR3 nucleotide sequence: TGTGCCAGCAGCTTAGCGCAGGGACTACTAAACACCGGGGAGCTGTTTTTT.

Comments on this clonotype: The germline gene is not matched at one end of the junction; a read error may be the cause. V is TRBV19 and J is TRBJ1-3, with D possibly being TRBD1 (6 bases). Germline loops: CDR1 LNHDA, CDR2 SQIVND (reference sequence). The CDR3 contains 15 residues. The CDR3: CASSLWDNSGNTMYF. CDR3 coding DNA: TGTGCCAGTAGTCTCTGGGACAACTCTGGAAACACCATGTATTTT.

DNA of the CDR3: TGTGCCAGCAGTTACTCTACTTCTGAAGCTTTCTTT. Translated: CASSYSTSEAFF. The chain links TRBV6-2 or TRBV6-3 to TRBJ1-1; D unresolved. Germline CDR1 and CDR2: MNHEY and SVGEGT. Trimming stripped 0 bases from V and 6 bases from J, with 5 bases between. This CDR3 has 12 amino acids.

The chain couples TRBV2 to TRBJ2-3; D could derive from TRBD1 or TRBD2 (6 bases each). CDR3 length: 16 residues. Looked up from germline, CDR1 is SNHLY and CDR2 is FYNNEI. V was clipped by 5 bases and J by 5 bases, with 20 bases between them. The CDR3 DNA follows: TGTGCCAGCAGTATTGCCCGGACGGGGGCGTTAGATACGCAGTATTTT. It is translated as CASSIARTGALDTQYF.

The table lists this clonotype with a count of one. The DNA for the CDR3 is TGTGCCACCAAACATACAGTGGGGAACACTGAAGCTTTCTTT. Protein product: CATKHTVGNTEAFF. The rearrangement uses TRBV6-4 and TRBJ1-1; D not resolved. CDR1 MRHNA and CDR2 SNTAGT come from the germline V gene. The CDR3 has 14 residues. Trimming shortened V by 10 bases and J by 1 base, and 16 bases separated the two germline ends.

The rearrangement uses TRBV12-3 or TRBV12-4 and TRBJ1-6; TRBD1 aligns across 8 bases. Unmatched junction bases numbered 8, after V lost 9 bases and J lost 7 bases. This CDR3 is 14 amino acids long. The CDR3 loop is CASSRQGRNSPLHF. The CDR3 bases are TGTGCCAGTTCTAGACAGGGGCGGAATTCACCCCTCCACTTT.

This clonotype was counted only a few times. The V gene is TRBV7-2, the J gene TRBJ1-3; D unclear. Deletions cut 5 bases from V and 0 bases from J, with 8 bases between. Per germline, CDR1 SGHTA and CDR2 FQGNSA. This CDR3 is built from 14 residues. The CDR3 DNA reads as TGTGCCAGCAGCGTCCCAGTCTCTGGAAACACCATATATTTT. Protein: CASSVPVSGNTIYF.

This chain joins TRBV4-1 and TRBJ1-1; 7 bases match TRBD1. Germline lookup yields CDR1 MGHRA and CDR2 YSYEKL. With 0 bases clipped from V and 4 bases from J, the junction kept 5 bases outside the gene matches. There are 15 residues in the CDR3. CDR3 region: CASSQESGGITEAFF. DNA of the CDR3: TGCGCCAGCAGCCAAGAATCAGGGGGGATCACTGAAGCTTTCTTT.

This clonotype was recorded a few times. The CDR3 nucleotides are TGCGCCAGCGCGACGGGGGGGGGCTCCAATGAGCAGTTCTTC. Translation gives CASATGGGSNEQFF. This sequence joins TRBV5-1 and TRBJ2-1; 8 bases map to TRBD2. The germline V gene has CDR1 SGHRS and CDR2 YFSETQ. V was pared by 7 bases and J by 6 bases, with 9 bases of the junction left unmatched. The CDR3 runs 14 residues.

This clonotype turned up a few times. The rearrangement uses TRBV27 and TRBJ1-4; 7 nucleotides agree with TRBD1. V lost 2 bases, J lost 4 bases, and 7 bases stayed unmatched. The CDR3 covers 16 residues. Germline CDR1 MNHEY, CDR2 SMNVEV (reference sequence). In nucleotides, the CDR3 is TGTGCCAGCAGTTTAACAGGGGCAAAATTTAATGAAAAACTGTTTTTT. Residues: CASSLTGAKFNEKLFF.

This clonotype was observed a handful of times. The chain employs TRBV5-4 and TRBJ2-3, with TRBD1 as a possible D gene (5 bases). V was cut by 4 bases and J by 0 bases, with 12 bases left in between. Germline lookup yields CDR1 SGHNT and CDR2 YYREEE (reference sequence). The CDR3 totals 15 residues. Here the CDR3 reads CASSEMGQSTDTQYF. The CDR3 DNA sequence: TGTGCCAGCAGCGAGATGGGGCAGAGCACAGATACGCAGTATTTT.

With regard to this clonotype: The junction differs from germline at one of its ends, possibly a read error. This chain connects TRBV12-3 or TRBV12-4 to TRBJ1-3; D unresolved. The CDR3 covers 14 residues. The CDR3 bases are TGTGCCAGCAGTTGGGTACCAGCTGGAAACACCGTATATTTT. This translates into CASSWVPAGNTVYF.

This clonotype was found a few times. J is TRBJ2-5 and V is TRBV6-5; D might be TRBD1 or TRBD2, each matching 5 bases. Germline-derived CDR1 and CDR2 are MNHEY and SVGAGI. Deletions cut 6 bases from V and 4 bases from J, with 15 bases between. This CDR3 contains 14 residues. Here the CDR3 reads CASSWDGFSETQYF. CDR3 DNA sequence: TGTGCCAGCAGCTGGGACGGCTTTTCAGAGACCCAGTACTTC.

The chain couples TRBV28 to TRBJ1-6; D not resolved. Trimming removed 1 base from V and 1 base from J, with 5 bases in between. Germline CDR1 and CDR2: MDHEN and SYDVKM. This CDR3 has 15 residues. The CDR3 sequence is CASSLSGSYNSPLHF. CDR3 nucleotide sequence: TGTGCCAGCAGTTTATCGGGGTCCTATAATTCACCCCTCCACTTT.

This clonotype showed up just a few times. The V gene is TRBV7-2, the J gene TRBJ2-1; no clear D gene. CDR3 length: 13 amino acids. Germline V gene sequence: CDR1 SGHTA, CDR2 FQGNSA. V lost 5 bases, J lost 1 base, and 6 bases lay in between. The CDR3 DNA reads TGTGCCAGCAGCCCCTGGTCCTACAATGAGCAGTTCTTC. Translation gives CASSPWSYNEQFF.

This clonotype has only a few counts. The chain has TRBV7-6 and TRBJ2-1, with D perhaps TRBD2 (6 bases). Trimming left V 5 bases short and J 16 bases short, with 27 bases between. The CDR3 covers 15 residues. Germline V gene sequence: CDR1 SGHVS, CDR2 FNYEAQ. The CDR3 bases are TGTGCCAGCAGCACGAAGGAGCCGGGGCGGGGTCCAAGCTTCTTC. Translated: CASSTKEPGRGPSFF.

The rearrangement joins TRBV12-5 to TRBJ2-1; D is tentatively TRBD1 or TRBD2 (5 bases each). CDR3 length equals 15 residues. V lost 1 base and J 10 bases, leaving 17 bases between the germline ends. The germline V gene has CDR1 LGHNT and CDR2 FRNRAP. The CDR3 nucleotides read TGTGCTAGTGGTTTGGCCTACCCCTCTGAGGGGGAGCAGTTCTTC. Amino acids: CASGLAYPSEGEQFF.

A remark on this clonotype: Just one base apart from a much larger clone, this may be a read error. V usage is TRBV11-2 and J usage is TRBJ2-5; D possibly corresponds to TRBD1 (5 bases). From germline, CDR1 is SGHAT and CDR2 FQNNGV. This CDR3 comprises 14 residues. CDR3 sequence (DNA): TGTGTCAGCAGCCAAGGGGCCACTGGGGAGACCCAGTACTTC. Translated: CVSSQGATGETQYF.

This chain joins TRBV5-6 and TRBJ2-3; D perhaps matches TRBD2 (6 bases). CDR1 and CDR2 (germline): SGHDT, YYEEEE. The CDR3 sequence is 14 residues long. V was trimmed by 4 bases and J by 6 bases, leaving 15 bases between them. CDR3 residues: CASSPLMGRDTQYF. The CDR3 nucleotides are TGTGCCAGCAGCCCCCTCATGGGGAGGGATACGCAGTATTTT.

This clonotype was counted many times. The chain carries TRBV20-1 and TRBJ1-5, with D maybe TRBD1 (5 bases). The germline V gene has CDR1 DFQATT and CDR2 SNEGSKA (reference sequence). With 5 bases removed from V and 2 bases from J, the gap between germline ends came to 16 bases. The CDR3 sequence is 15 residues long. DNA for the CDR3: TGCAGTGCTCGAAAGGGGATGGAGCGCAATCAGCCCCAGCATTTT. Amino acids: CSARKGMERNQPQHF.

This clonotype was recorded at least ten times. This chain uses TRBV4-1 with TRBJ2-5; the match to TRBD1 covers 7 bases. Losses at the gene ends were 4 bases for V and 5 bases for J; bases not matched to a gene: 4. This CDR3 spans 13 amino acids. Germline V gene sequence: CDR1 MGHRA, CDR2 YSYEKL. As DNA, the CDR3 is TGCGCCAGCAGCCCACAGGGGTCTGAGACCCAGTACTTC. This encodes CASSPQGSETQYF.

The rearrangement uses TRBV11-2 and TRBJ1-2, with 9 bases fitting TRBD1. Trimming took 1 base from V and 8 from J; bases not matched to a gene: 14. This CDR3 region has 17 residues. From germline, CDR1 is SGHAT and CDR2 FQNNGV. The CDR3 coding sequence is TGTGCCAGCAGCTTAGGACCCCGGACAGGGGATGTATTCGGCTACACCTTC. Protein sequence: CASSLGPRTGDVFGYTF.

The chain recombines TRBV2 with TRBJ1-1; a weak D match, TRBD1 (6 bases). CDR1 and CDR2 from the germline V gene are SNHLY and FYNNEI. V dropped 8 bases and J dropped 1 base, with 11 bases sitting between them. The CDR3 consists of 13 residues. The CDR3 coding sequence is TGTGCCAGCCAACAGGGACGGAACACTGAAGCTTTCTTT. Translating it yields CASQQGRNTEAFF.

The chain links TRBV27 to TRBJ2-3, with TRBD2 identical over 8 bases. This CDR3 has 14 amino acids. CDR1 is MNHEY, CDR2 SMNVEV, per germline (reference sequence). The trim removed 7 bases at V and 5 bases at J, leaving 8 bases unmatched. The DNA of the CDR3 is TGTGCCAGCAAGACGGGGGGGCGGGGAGATACGCAGTATTTT. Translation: CASKTGGRGDTQYF.